Sequencing of this T cell receptor (beta chain) was carried out in a study of human T cells and chemical hapten exposure. As for the study in general: There were weekly diphenylcyclopropenone doses to the scalp for patients throughout the roughly 24-week study. Notes on the study in general: DPC sensitization produced no change in TCRs with frequency above 1 in 1000.

The time point: patch test 1, 2 weeks after DPC sensitization. Treatment defined: therapeutic diphenylcyclopropenone sensitization with weekly scalp DPC. Total RNA was isolated from unfractionated whole blood. To note about this clonotype: Its antigen remains unidentified.

TCRdb re-derived calls from the RACE reads in MiXCR, one entry per CDR3 protein. The sample has about 120,000 distinct CDR3 sequences, 12% seen once. The CDR3 length is 16 residues. The V segment lost 6 bases and the J segment 4 bases; nucleotides outside the gene matches: 9. In germline, CDR1 is LNHDA, CDR2 SQIVND (reference sequence). The sample here was whole blood, taken in connection with sensitization to the hapten diphenylcyclopropenone (DPC). The source of this sequence is a woman aged 45-59 years with alopecia areata. Some clones in this sample may be carry-over from other donors' samples. V is TRBV19 and J is TRBJ1-5, with 10 bases aligning to TRBD1. CDR3 in DNA: TGTGCCAGTAGCCATACAGGGGGACAGGGGAATCAGCCCCAGCATTTT. Amino acids: CASSHTGGQGNQPQHF.